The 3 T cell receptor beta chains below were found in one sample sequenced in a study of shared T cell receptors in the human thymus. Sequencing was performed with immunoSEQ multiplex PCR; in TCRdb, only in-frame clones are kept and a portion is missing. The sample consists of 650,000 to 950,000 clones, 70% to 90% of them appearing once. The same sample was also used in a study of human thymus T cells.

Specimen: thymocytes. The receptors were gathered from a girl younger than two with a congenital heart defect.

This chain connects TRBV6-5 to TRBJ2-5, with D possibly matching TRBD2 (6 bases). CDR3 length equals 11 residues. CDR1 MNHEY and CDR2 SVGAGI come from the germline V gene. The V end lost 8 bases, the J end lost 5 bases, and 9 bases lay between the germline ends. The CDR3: CASAGGETQYF. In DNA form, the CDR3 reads TGTGCCAGCGCTGGGGGGGAGACCCAGTACTTC.

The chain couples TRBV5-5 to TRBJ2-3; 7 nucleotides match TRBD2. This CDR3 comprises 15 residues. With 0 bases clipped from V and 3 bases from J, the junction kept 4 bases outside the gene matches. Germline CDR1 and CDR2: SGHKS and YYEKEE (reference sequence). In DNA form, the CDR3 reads TGTGCCAGCAGCTTGGCGGGGGGTTGGACAGATACGCAGTATTTT. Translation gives CASSLAGGWTDTQYF.

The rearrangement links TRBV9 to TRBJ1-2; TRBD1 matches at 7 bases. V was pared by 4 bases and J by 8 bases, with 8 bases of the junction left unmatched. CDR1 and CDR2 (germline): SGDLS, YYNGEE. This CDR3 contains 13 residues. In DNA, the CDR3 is TGTGCCAGCAGCTCTGGTCTAGGGGGCGGCTACACCTTC. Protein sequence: CASSSGLGGGYTF.